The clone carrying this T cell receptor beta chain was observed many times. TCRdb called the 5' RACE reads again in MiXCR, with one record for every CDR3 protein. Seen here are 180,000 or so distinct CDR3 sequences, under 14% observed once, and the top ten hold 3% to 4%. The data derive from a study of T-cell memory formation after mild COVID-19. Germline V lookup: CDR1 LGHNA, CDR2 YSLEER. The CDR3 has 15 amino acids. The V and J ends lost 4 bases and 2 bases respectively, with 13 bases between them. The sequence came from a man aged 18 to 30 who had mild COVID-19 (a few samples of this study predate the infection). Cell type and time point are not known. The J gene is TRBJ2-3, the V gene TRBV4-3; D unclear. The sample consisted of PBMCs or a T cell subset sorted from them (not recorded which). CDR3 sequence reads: CASSPSWGNTDTQYF. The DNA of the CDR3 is TGCGCCAGCAGCCCGTCTTGGGGAAACACAGATACGCAGTATTTT.